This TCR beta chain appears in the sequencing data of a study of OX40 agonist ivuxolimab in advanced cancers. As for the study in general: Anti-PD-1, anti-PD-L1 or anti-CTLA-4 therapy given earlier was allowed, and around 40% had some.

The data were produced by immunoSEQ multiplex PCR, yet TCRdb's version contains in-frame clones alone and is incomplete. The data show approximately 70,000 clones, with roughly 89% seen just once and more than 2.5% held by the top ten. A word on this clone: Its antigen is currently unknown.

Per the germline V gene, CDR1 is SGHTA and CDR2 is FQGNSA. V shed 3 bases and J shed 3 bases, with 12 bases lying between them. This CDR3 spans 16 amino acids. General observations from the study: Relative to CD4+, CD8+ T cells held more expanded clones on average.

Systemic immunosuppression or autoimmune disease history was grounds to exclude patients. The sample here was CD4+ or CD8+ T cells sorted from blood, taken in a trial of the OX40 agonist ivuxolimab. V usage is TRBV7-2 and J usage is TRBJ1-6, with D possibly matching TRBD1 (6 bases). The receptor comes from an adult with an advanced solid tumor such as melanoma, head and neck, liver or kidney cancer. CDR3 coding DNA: TGTGCCAGCAGCTTTGGACAGAGCCTCTATAATTCACCCCTCCACTTT. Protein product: CASSFGQSLYNSPLHF.